A single sample gave rise to the 29 T cell receptor beta chains below, sequenced in a study of blood T cells in healthy people across ages. Sample-barcoded 5' priming and a J-beta primer mix drove a second PCR of roughly 7 to 11 cycles. In TCRdb, the 5' RACE reads were re-called with MiXCR into one record per CDR3 protein. The table has about 1.6 million distinct CDR3 sequences, roughly 32% seen once; the top ten hold about 11%. The specimen was blood. Every receptor here comes from a woman in her 30s in good health.

This clonotype has ten or more counts. This sequence joins TRBV4-2 and TRBJ2-1; D unresolved. V lost 0 bases to trimming and J lost 0 bases, with 9 bases between them. The CDR3 spans 16 residues. Germline lookup yields CDR1 LGHNA and CDR2 YNFKEQ. CDR3 coding DNA: TGTGCCAGCAGCCAAGATAGGAGTTACTCCTACAATGAGCAGTTCTTC. Residues: CASSQDRSYSYNEQFF.

This clonotype has just a few counts. The chain couples TRBV21-1 to TRBJ1-2; TRBD1, the table's D call, lacks a check against the DNA. TRBV21-1 is assigned pseudogene status. The CDR3 contains 15 residues. The CDR3 is CARNRDRGFENGYTF. The CDR3 DNA follows: TGTGCCAGGAACCGGGACAGGGGCTTCGAGAATGGCTACACCTTC.

This clonotype was seen once. The gene calls are TRBV7-9 and TRBJ2-7; 8 positions agree with TRBD1. The CDR3 sequence is 15 residues long. The J segment lost 4 bases and the V segment lost 5 bases, leaving 10 bases of the junction unmatched. Germline V gene data show CDR1 as SEHNR and CDR2 as FQNEAQ (reference sequence). CDR3 residues: CASSPGTGDLYEQYF. The CDR3 DNA is TGTGCCAGCAGCCCTGGGACAGGAGACCTATACGAGCAGTACTTC.

A note on this clonotype: Germline and junction disagree at one end, which may indicate a read error. This chain links TRBV7-2 with TRBJ2-5; 12 bases are a match to TRBD1. Germline CDR1 is SGHTA and CDR2 is FQGNSA. CDR3 length equals 16 residues. CDR3 nucleotides: TGTGCCAGCAGCCCTGGGACAGGGGGCTTTAAGGAGACACAGTACTTC. This codes for CASSPGTGGFKETQYF.

This chain uses TRBV7-9 with TRBJ2-7; possibly TRBD2 for D (5 bases). Per germline, CDR1 SEHNR and CDR2 FQNEAQ (reference sequence). This CDR3 has 12 residues. With 6 bases removed from V and 5 bases from J, the gap between germline ends came to 11 bases. This CDR3 is CASSYGSDEQYF. CDR3 coding DNA: TGTGCCAGCAGTTACGGTAGCGACGAGCAGTACTTC. Based on the CDR3 plus reference TRBV7-9 and TRBJ2-7, the full variable domain is DTGVSQNPRHKITKRGQNVTFRCDPISEHNRLYWYRQTLGQGPEFLTYFQNEAQLEKSRLLSDRFSAERPKGSFSTLEIQRTEQGDSAMYLCASSYGSDEQYFGPGTRLTVT.

This chain links TRBV10-2 with TRBJ1-6; a weak D match, TRBD1 (5 bases). Germline CDR1 and CDR2: WSHSY and SAAADI. The CDR3 loop spans 15 amino acids. Between the trimmed V and J ends, which lost 6 bases and 10 bases, there was a span of 19 bases. In DNA form, the CDR3 reads TGCGCCAGCAGCCTCGGGACGCAGGCGAGGTCACCCCTCCACTTT. Translating it yields CASSLGTQARSPLHF.

This chain links TRBV27 with TRBJ2-7; tentative D call: TRBD2 (6 bases). Germline-derived CDR1 and CDR2 are MNHEY and SMNVEV (reference sequence). The CDR3 has 15 amino acids. Trimming took 8 bases from V and 2 from J, leaving 19 bases between them. The CDR3, as DNA: TGTGCCAGCGCGACTCCCTGGGACTTCCCCTACGAGCAGTACTTC. Translation gives CASATPWDFPYEQYF.

A few counts support this clonotype. The chain employs TRBV7-8 and TRBJ2-7; D may match TRBD1 or TRBD2 (5 bases each). Germline V CDR1 and CDR2: SGHVS, FQNEAQ. The CDR3 is 15 residues long. V dropped 6 bases and J dropped 1 base, with 16 bases sitting between them. The CDR3 here is CASSSRGGSSYEQYF. For the CDR3, the DNA is TGTGCCAGCAGTTCCCGGGGCGGGTCGTCCTACGAGCAGTACTTC.

This clonotype showed up just a few times. The rearrangement joins TRBV3-1 to TRBJ2-5; 9 positions match TRBD2. This CDR3 has 16 residues. Germline values: CDR1 LGHDT, CDR2 YNNKEL (reference sequence). V was clipped by 0 bases and J by 7 bases; unmatched bases: 9. CDR3 loop: CASSQDPASGVGTQYF. The CDR3 DNA reads TGTGCCAGCAGCCAAGATCCGGCTAGCGGGGTTGGGACCCAGTACTTC.

This clonotype was picked up a small number of times. The rearrangement uses TRBV5-1 and TRBJ2-3; 10 bases fit TRBD2. The CDR3 is 14 residues long. J gave up 5 bases and V 6 bases, and 6 bases lay outside the gene matches. Germline CDR1 SGHRS, CDR2 YFSETQ. The DNA for the CDR3 is TGCGCCAGCACCAAGCGGGGGGGCGGAGATACGCAGTATTTT. Translated: CASTKRGGGDTQYF. The whole variable domain, remainder taken from reference TRBV5-1 and TRBJ2-3, is KAGVTQTPRYLIKTRGQQVTLSCSPISGHRSVSWYQQTPGQGLQFLFEYFSETQRNKGNFPGRFSGRQFSNSRSEMNVSTLELGDSALYLCASTKRGGGDTQYFGPGTRLTVL.

In this sample, this clonotype turned up many times. The chain is built from TRBV20-1 and TRBJ1-5; the D is unclear. The CDR3 runs to 13 residues. The germline gives CDR1 DFQATT, CDR2 SNEGSKA (reference sequence). CDR3 nucleotides: TGCAGCGCAAAAACCGGGGGCAATCAGCCCCAGCATTTT. This sequence encodes CSAKTGGNQPQHF.

This rearrangement joins TRBV5-1 to TRBJ1-1; TRBD1 might be the D (6 bases). The CDR3 sequence is 14 residues long. Trimming shortened V by 0 bases and J by 6 bases, and 12 bases separated the two germline ends. Germline CDR1 and CDR2: SGHRS and YFSETQ. CDR3 in DNA: TGCGCCAGCAGCTTGGACAGGGAGGCCGCTGAAGCTTTCTTT. This translates into CASSLDREAAEAFF.

The V and J genes are TRBV5-4 and TRBJ2-7; the match to TRBD2 covers 10 bases. With the DNA end fitting TRBJ2-5 better, the J assignment may be wrong. The length of the CDR3 is 15 residues. Germline lookup yields CDR1 SGHNT and CDR2 YYREEE (reference sequence). The CDR3: CASSTLAGGPETQYF. DNA for the CDR3: TGTGCCAGCAGCACCTTAGCGGGGGGCCCAGAGACCCAGTACTTC.

The chain joins TRBV7-2 to TRBJ2-5; TRBD2 matches 8 bases. V was clipped by 2 bases and J by 11 bases; unmatched bases: 16. The CDR3 length is 16 residues. In germline, CDR1 is SGHTA, CDR2 FQGNSA. The DNA for the CDR3 is TGTGCCAGCAGCTTATCCTCTAGGACTAGCCCCCGGGAGCAGTACTTC. Protein: CASSLSSRTSPREQYF.

This clonotype has more than one count but fewer than ten. The rearrangement uses TRBV20-1 and TRBJ2-1; a weak D match, TRBD2 (5 bases). This CDR3 has 13 residues. Germline V gene data show CDR1 as DFQATT and CDR2 as SNEGSKA (reference sequence). With 6 bases removed from V and 0 bases from J, the gap between germline ends came to 9 bases. The CDR3 is CSAPGSSYNEQFF. For the CDR3, the DNA is TGCAGTGCCCCGGGGAGCTCCTACAATGAGCAGTTCTTC.

The chain couples TRBV29-1 to TRBJ2-3, with D maybe TRBD2 (5 bases). Trimming shortened V by 7 bases and J by 0 bases, and 5 bases separated the two germline ends. CDR3 length: 11 residues. In germline, CDR1 is SQVTM, CDR2 ANQGSEA. Here the CDR3 reads CSGLSTDTQYF. The CDR3 DNA is TGCAGCGGACTAAGCACAGATACGCAGTATTTT.

This clonotype came up a few times. The V call is TRBV9, the J call TRBJ2-1; D gene uncertain. The V end lost 0 bases, the J end lost 0 bases, and 13 bases lay between the germline ends. Germline loops: CDR1 SGDLS, CDR2 YYNGEE. The CDR3 extends over 17 amino acids. As DNA, the CDR3 is TGTGCCAGCAGCGTAGACGTCAGTAGTCCCTCCTACAATGAGCAGTTCTTC. This codes for CASSVDVSSPSYNEQFF. The full variable domain, in which reference TRBV9 and TRBJ2-1 provide the parts outside the CDR3, is DSGVTQTPKHLITATGQRVTLRCSPRSGDLSVYWYQQSLDQGLQFLIQYYNGEERAKGNILERFSAQQFPDLHSELNLSSLELGDSALYFCASSVDVSSPSYNEQFFGPGTRLTVL.

This sequence joins TRBV20-1 and TRBJ2-1; the match to TRBD2 covers 16 bases. Germline CDR1 is DFQATT and CDR2 is SNEGSKA (reference sequence). This CDR3 region has 19 residues. V gave up 3 bases and J gave up 9 bases; unmatched junction bases: 17. The CDR3 nucleotides read TGCAGTGCTAGGGACTCCGGGACTAGCGGGGGGGCCGGGTGGAGTGAGCAGTTCTTC. Translated: CSARDSGTSGGAGWSEQFF.

The rearrangement uses TRBV29-1 and TRBJ2-7; TRBD1 matches at 7 bases. The V gene end was trimmed by 5 bases and the J gene end by 5 bases; junction bases not matched to a gene: 6. The CDR3 extends over 12 amino acids. CDR1 and CDR2 from the germline V gene are SQVTM and ANQGSEA. CDR3 sequence: CSVLTGLNEQYF. The DNA of the CDR3 is TGCAGCGTTCTGACAGGGTTGAACGAGCAGTACTTC.

The J gene is TRBJ2-3, the V gene TRBV12-3 or TRBV12-4; D not certain. The CDR3 totals 14 residues. V was pared by 3 bases and J by 11 bases, with 18 bases between. DNA for the CDR3: TGTGCCAGCAGTTTGAGCAGAAGCACAGATGTGCAGTATTTT. Translation gives CASSLSRSTDVQYF.

V and J are TRBV24-1 and TRBJ1-5; perhaps TRBD1 as D (6 bases). Germline loops: CDR1 KGHDR, CDR2 SFDVKD. The CDR3 extends over 17 amino acids. Trimming removed 2 bases at V and 5 bases at J, with 18 bases between. CDR3 loop: CATSDSTYGGQDQPQHF. CDR3 sequence (DNA): TGTGCCACCAGTGATTCCACATATGGGGGACAAGATCAGCCCCAGCATTTT.

This clonotype has more than one count but fewer than ten. At one end the junction does not follow the germline gene, possibly because of a read error. The chain combines TRBV4-1 with TRBJ2-5; TRBD1 aligns across 9 bases. This CDR3 contains 15 residues. Germline lookup yields CDR1 MGHRA and CDR2 YSYEKL. CDR3 sequence: CASSQGDRDQGTQYF. The CDR3 DNA reads as TGCGCCAGCAGCCAAGGGGACAGGGACCAAGGGACCCAGTACTTC.

The V call is TRBV5-1, the J call TRBJ2-2; D remains ambiguous. V was shortened by 5 bases and J by 2 bases, with 10 bases between the two germline ends. The CDR3 is made up of 14 amino acids. Germline V gene lookup returns CDR1 SGHRS and CDR2 YFSETQ. CDR3 residues: CASSRDDNTGELFF. Here the CDR3 DNA reads TGCGCCAGCAGTAGGGATGATAACACCGGGGAGCTGTTTTTT.

The V and J genes are TRBV5-1 and TRBJ1-5; 8 positions agree with TRBD1. J lost 6 bases, V lost 2 bases, and 7 bases had no gene match. Germline V gene lookup returns CDR1 SGHRS and CDR2 YFSETQ. CDR3 length equals 15 residues. The CDR3 loop reads CASSLAGGTVQPQHF. In DNA form, the CDR3 reads TGCGCCAGCAGCTTAGCAGGGGGCACTGTTCAGCCCCAGCATTTT.

This clonotype was found many times. The rearrangement joins TRBV29-1 to TRBJ1-2, with D possibly TRBD1 on 6 matching bases. The CDR3 extends over 15 amino acids. Germline lookup yields CDR1 SQVTM and CDR2 ANQGSEA. V shed 0 bases and J shed 0 bases, with 11 bases lying between them. The CDR3 DNA sequence: TGCAGCGTTGAAGATACGACAGGAGCTAACTATGGCTACACCTTC. This translates into CSVEDTTGANYGYTF.

This sequence joins TRBV9 and TRBJ2-3; the D gene is possibly TRBD1 (6 bases). The CDR3 is 15 residues long. V shed 10 bases and J shed 3 bases, with 21 bases lying between them. Germline V gives CDR1 SGDLS, CDR2 YYNGEE. The CDR3 spells CACKEPGDFTDTQYF. The DNA of the CDR3 is TGTGCCTGCAAGGAACCAGGGGATTTTACAGATACGCAGTATTTT.

The CDR3 reads CASSPGLTREQYF. CDR3 nucleotide sequence: TGTGCCAGCTCACCGGGACTTACAAGAGAGCAGTACTTC. This chain joins TRBV18 and TRBJ2-5; maybe TRBD2 (6 bases). Germline CDR1 and CDR2: KGHSH and LQKENI. Between the trimmed V and J ends, which lost 3 bases and 11 bases, there was a span of 16 bases. This CDR3 contains 13 residues.

Many counts were recorded for this clonotype. This chain links TRBV4-1 with TRBJ2-1, with a weak D call TRBD1 (6 bases). Between the trimmed V and J ends, which lost 2 bases and 10 bases, there was a span of 15 bases. Germline V gene data show CDR1 as MGHRA and CDR2 as YSYEKL. CDR3 length: 14 residues. The CDR3 here is CASSQHEARGEQFF. The CDR3, as DNA: TGCGCCAGCAGCCAACACGAAGCTAGGGGGGAGCAGTTCTTC.

The chain combines TRBV6-1 with TRBJ2-7, with 11 nucleotides matching TRBD2. CDR1 MNHNS and CDR2 SASEGT come from the germline V gene. The length of the CDR3 is 15 residues. After removal of 10 bases from V and 3 bases from J, the junction contained 11 bases not matched to a gene. CDR3 residues: CAIRLAGSGNYEQYF. In DNA, the CDR3 is TGTGCCATCCGACTAGCGGGATCGGGGAACTACGAGCAGTACTTC.